What follows is one T cell receptor beta chain and its context. Its target is not known. CD8 cells regarded as naive lacked CD45RO, were positively chosen for CCR7, and omitted terminally differentiated effector memory CD45RA+ cells. This record comes from a study of shared clonotypes between healthy human individuals. Study-level findings and limits: Apart from blood, nothing was sampled; tissue repertoires likely differ.

The method was immunoSEQ multiplex PCR; TCRdb's version includes in-frame clones alone and lacks a portion of them. The profile covers 1.5 million to 2.5 million clones, with less than 95% appearing a single time and roughly 1% taken by the ten largest. The length of the CDR3 is 15 residues. CDR1 is LNHDA and CDR2 is SQIVND in the germline V gene (reference sequence). V gave up 9 bases and J gave up 1 base, with 16 bases separating them. Input material: naive CD8+ T cells sorted from blood. The sequence was collected from a man younger than 35 in good health. The genes are TRBV19 and TRBJ1-5, with D tentatively TRBD1 (6 bases). The CDR3 sequence is CASVSGVFSNQPQHF. The CDR3 nucleotides read TGTGCCAGCGTTTCAGGGGTTTTCAGCAATCAGCCCCAGCATTTT.